Each of the 13 T cell receptor beta chains below was sequenced from the same sample in a study of shared clonotypes between healthy human individuals. Sequenced by immunoSEQ multiplex PCR; TCRdb stores in-frame clones only, minus some. The table lists around 1,000,000 clones, 70% to 85% of them singletons. Sequencing was carried out using memory CD4+ T cells from PBMCs. Described subset: CD45RA-negative fraction. The source of these receptors is a man between 18 and 35 years old in good health. Some clones in this sample may be carry-over from other donors' samples.

This chain connects TRBV21-1 to TRBJ2-7; the table assigns TRBD2, which was not confirmed against the DNA. TRBV21-1 constitutes a pseudogene. The CDR3 runs 18 residues. The CDR3 region has the DNA TGTGCCAGCAGCAAAGGGGAGGCTAGCGGGACCCACACTAGAGAGCAGTACTTC. Translated, it gives CASSKGEASGTHTREQYF.

A few counts support this clone. The chain is built from TRBV7-2 and TRBJ2-3; 11 positions agree with TRBD2. V dropped 0 bases and J dropped 3; count of bases not matched to a gene: 8. The CDR3 is made up of 18 amino acids. Germline V gene data show CDR1 as SGHTA and CDR2 as FQGNSA. DNA of the CDR3: TGTGCCAGCAGCTTAGCTCGGATAGCGGGAGGGCCGACAGATACGCAGTATTTT. Residues: CASSLARIAGGPTDTQYF.

The gene calls are TRBV28 and TRBJ2-7; no definite D call. CDR1 is MDHEN and CDR2 is SYDVKM in the germline V gene. The length of the CDR3 is 14 residues. V dropped 8 bases and J dropped 7 bases, with 21 bases sitting between them. As DNA, the CDR3 is TGTGCCAGCGGGTCGGTCTTAGAGGTAGGAGAGCAGTACTTC. Amino acid sequence: CASGSVLEVGEQYF.

The rearrangement joins TRBV28 to TRBJ1-1; 7 bases match TRBD1. V lost 6 bases and J lost 4; bases outside the gene matches: 11. CDR1 is MDHEN, CDR2 SYDVKM, per germline. This CDR3 comprises 15 residues. The DNA of the CDR3 is TGTGCCAGCAGGAGAAGACAGGGATTCGTCACTGAAGCTTTCTTT. Its translation is CASRRRQGFVTEAFF.

As for this clone: A much larger clone sits a single nucleotide away, making a read error possible. The chain joins TRBV13 to TRBJ1-1, with D possibly matching TRBD1 (5 bases). The germline V and J ends were trimmed by 5 bases and 1 base, with 8 bases remaining between them. CDR1 and CDR2 (germline): PRHDT, FYEKMQ (reference sequence). CDR3 length equals 13 residues. The chain's CDR3 is CASSVGQNTEAFF. CDR3 bases: TGTGCCAGCAGCGTCGGACAGAACACTGAAGCTTTCTTT.

The DNA of the CDR3 is TGCGCCAGCAGCTTGTTAGGACAAACAGATACGCAGTATTTT. It encodes CASSLLGQTDTQYF. The J gene is TRBJ2-3, the V gene TRBV5-1, with D maybe TRBD1 (5 bases). The CDR3 totals 14 residues. V was pared by 1 base and J by 3 bases, with 9 bases between. The V gene's germline CDR1 is SGHRS and CDR2 YFSETQ. The whole variable domain, filled in from reference TRBV5-1 and TRBJ2-3, reads KAGVTQTPRYLIKTRGQQVTLSCSPISGHRSVSWYQQTPGQGLQFLFEYFSETQRNKGNFPGRFSGRQFSNSRSEMNVSTLELGDSALYLCASSLLGQTDTQYFGPGTRLTVL.

The V call is TRBV2, the J call TRBJ2-1; 12 bases are shared with TRBD2. V was pared by 7 bases and J by 15 bases, with 13 bases of the junction left unmatched. Germline CDR1 is SNHLY and CDR2 is FYNNEI. This CDR3 is built from 14 residues. CDR3 protein: CASIWSSGRAEGFF. In DNA form, the CDR3 reads TGTGCCAGCATCTGGTCTAGCGGGAGGGCCGAGGGGTTCTTC.

V gene TRBV11-2 combines with J gene TRBJ1-1; TRBD1 is a possible D gene (6 bases). Germline CDR1 reads SGHAT; CDR2 reads FQNNGV. The CDR3 runs to 12 residues. The V gene lost 5 bases and the J gene lost 11 bases, with 15 bases spanning the gap. For the CDR3, the DNA is TGTGCCAGCAGCGGGAACAGGGTTTCGGCTTTCTTT. This sequence encodes CASSGNRVSAFF. The full variable domain, its missing parts supplied by reference TRBV11-2 and TRBJ1-1, is EAGVAQSPRYKIIEKRQSVAFWCNPISGHATLYWYQQILGQGPKLLIQFQNNGVVDDSQLPKDRFSAERLKGVDSTLKIQPAKLEDSAVYLCASSGNRVSAFFGQGTRLTVV.

V usage is TRBV10-3 and J usage is TRBJ1-3, with D hard to call. The germline V and J ends were trimmed by 6 bases and 0 bases, with 15 bases remaining between them. The CDR3 totals 16 residues. In germline, CDR1 is ENHRY, CDR2 SYGVKD. CDR3 nucleotide sequence: TGTGCCATCAGCTCACCATTACAGAGCTCTGGAAACACCATATATTTT. Amino acids: CAISSPLQSSGNTIYF.

V is TRBV5-1 and J is TRBJ1-2; 7 nucleotides agree with TRBD1. The CDR3 spans 14 residues. Germline V gene sequence: CDR1 SGHRS, CDR2 YFSETQ. J was trimmed by 5 bases and V by 0 bases; bases with no gene match: 4. The CDR3 spells CASSLGDSIYGYTF. The CDR3, as DNA: TGCGCCAGCAGCTTGGGGGACAGCATTTATGGCTACACCTTC.

The chain recombines TRBV18 with TRBJ2-7; 8 nucleotides match TRBD2. The CDR3 length is 15 residues. V shed 2 bases, J shed 0 bases, and the junction held 3 bases outside the gene matches. Germline CDR1 and CDR2: KGHSH and LQKENI. The DNA of the CDR3 is TGTGCCAGCTCACCAGGTGCGGGAGGCTCCTACGAGCAGTACTTC. Translated, it gives CASSPGAGGSYEQYF.

The chain recombines TRBV4-1 with TRBJ2-1, with a possible D match to TRBD1 (6 bases). The CDR3 covers 17 residues. The germline V gene has CDR1 MGHRA and CDR2 YSYEKL. V gave up 1 base and J gave up 4 bases, with 17 bases separating them. This CDR3 is CASSQASLMGHYNEQFF. The CDR3, as DNA: TGCGCCAGCAGCCAAGCCAGCCTGATGGGACATTACAATGAGCAGTTCTTC.

As concerns this clone: The same CDR3 also results from other DNA sequences found in this sample. This chain connects TRBV5-4 to TRBJ2-3, with TRBD1 matching 7 bases. Germline CDR1 and CDR2: SGHNT and YYREEE (reference sequence). This CDR3 comprises 14 residues. Losses at the gene ends were 4 bases for V and 1 base for J; bases not matched to a gene: 3. CDR3 nucleotides: TGTGCCAGCAGCCTAGGGGGCGGCACAGATACGCAGTATTTT. This encodes CASSLGGGTDTQYF.